Listed below are T cell receptor beta chains from one sample, sequenced in a study of blood T cell repertoires in COVID-19. The method was immunoSEQ multiplex PCR; TCRdb's version includes in-frame clones alone and lacks a portion of them. The table lists about 230,000 clones, about 80% of them singletons. Specimen: peripheral blood. The receptors stem from a woman aged 45-60 years with acute or convalescent COVID-19. CDR3s include the opening cysteine and the closing phenylalanine or tryptophan. The D gene is left open where the match is weak. Some rows mark clone size as missing; the rest say once, few, many or name a class of expanded clone.

j_call | v_call | clone_size | d_call | cdr3_nt | cdr3_aa
TRBJ2-3 | TRBV10-1 | NA | TRBD2 | TGCGCCAGCAGTGAGTCAGCCGGCAAAGGTCTAGCGGGACCCGGCCCCAGGAGGGATACGCAGTATTTT | CASSESAGKGLAGPGPRRDTQYF
TRBJ2-7 | TRBV2 | NA | NA | TGTGCCAGCAGTGAAGCGACTGTCGGGCAGTACTTC | CASSEATVGQYF
TRBJ1-4 | TRBV28 | NA | TRBD1 | TGTGCCAGCAGTACTTTTCGATTTTATGACAGGGATGATAATGAAAAACTGTTTTTT | CASSTFRFYDRDDNEKLFF
TRBJ2-3 | TRBV6-5 | NA | NA | TGTGCCAGCAGCCCCGGAGGGGTACGAGATACGCAGTATTTT | CASSPGGVRDTQYF
TRBJ1-5 | TRBV9 | NA | TRBD1 | TGTGCCAGCAGTCCGGGACAGGGAAAAAATCAGCCCCAGCATTTT | CASSPGQGKNQPQHF
TRBJ1-2 | TRBV6-5 | NA | NA | TGTGCCAGCAGGAATGCCCAGGGAATGGGCTACACCTTC | CASRNAQGMGYTF
TRBJ1-4 | TRBV11-2 | NA | NA | TGTGCCAGCACCGAAGGCAGGGGTAATGAAAAACTGTTTTTT | CASTEGRGNEKLFF
TRBJ2-1 | TRBV6-5 | NA | TRBD2 | TGTGCCAGCAGGCTAGCGGGGGTCAATGAGCAGTTCTTC | CASRLAGVNEQFF
TRBJ1-2 | TRBV7-2 | once | NA | TGTGCCAGCAGCTCCCGTGGGGGCACTAACTATGGCTACACCTTC | CASSSRGGTNYGYTF
TRBJ1-5 | TRBV28 | NA | NA | TGTGCCAGCAGTTTTAGTCAGCCCCAGCATTTT | CASSFSQPQHF
TRBJ1-5 | TRBV30 | NA | TRBD1 | TGTGCCTGGAGTGTGGACAGGGGACAGGGCAATCAGCCCCAGCATTTT | CAWSVDRGQGNQPQHF
TRBJ2-5 | TRBV2 | NA | NA | TGTGCCACCCGGGGGGCGGGACGAGAGACCCAGTACTTC | CATRGAGRETQYF
TRBJ2-6 | TRBV28 | NA | TRBD1 | TGTGCCAGCAGGCCAGGGGGTTCTGGGGCCAACGTCCTGACTTTC | CASRPGGSGANVLTF
TRBJ1-1 | TRBV6-6 | NA | NA | TGTGCCAGCAATAAAAGACAGGCCGTTCTTACTGAAGCTTTCTTT | CASNKRQAVLTEAFF
TRBJ2-1 | TRBV5-4 | NA | NA | TGTGCCAGCAGTCCCGGGGAGCCCGTCTACAATGAGCAGTTCTTC | CASSPGEPVYNEQFF
TRBJ2-2 | TRBV19 | NA | TRBD2 | TGTGCCAGTAAGGGACTAGCGGGAAACACCGGGGAGCTGTTTTTT | CASKGLAGNTGELFF
TRBJ2-3 | TRBV9 | once | NA | TGTGCCAGCAGCCGTGAGGTTAGCACAGATACGCAGTATTTT | CASSREVSTDTQYF
TRBJ2-5 | TRBV10-2 | NA | TRBD2 | TGCGCCAGCAGTGACTGGGCGGGAGGAAAAGAGACCCAGTACTTC | CASSDWAGGKETQYF
TRBJ1-1 | TRBV12-3/TRBV12-4 | NA | NA | TGTGCCAGCAGTTTCAGGGGCAGCGCTGAAGCTTTCTTT | CASSFRGSAEAFF
TRBJ2-5 | TRBV6-9 | NA | NA | TGTGCCAGCAGTTATCTGGAGACCCAGTACTTC | CASSYLETQYF
TRBJ1-6 | TRBV10-3 | NA | TRBD1 | TGTGCCATCAGTGTGGGGACAGGGAATTCACCCCTCCACTTT | CAISVGTGNSPLHF
TRBJ2-2 | TRBV14 | NA | TRBD2 | TGTGCCAGCAGCCAAGGGCGGGGGTGGACCGGGGAGCTGTTTTTT | CASSQGRGWTGELFF
TRBJ2-3 | TRBV28 | NA | NA | TGTGCCAGCACCACCGTGATCAGCGGTCTTGGGTGGGGAGATACGCAGTATTTT | CASTTVISGLGWGDTQYF
TRBJ2-3 | TRBV3-1/TRBV3-2 | NA | TRBD2 | TGTGCCAGCAGCCGTCTAGCGGGGGGCACCCCTAGCACAGATACGCAGTATTTT | CASSRLAGGTPSTDTQYF
TRBJ2-7 | TRBV30 | NA | TRBD2 | TGTGCCTGGAGTGTAGGGACTAGAGGGTACGAGCAGTACTTC | CAWSVGTRGYEQYF
TRBJ2-3 | TRBV27 | NA | TRBD1 | TGTGCCAGCAGTTCGACGGGACAGGGGCGGTTGGGCGCAGATACGCAGTATTTT | CASSSTGQGRLGADTQYF
TRBJ2-7 | TRBV7-2 | NA | NA | TGTGCCAGCAGCTTAGAACAATACTACGAGCAGTACTTC | CASSLEQYYEQYF
TRBJ2-1 | TRBV10-3 | NA | TRBD2 | TGTGCCATCACAGCGGGAGGGTCCTACAATGAGCAGTTCTTC | CAITAGGSYNEQFF
TRBJ2-7 | TRBV6-1 | NA | NA | TGTGCCAGCAGTGAAAGTGGCGGATCCTACGAGCAGTACTTC | CASSESGGSYEQYF
TRBJ1-4 | TRBV4-3 | NA | NA | TGCGCCAGCAGCGCCGTGGGGATGAGTAGCGAGGTTGAAAAACTGTTTTTT | CASSAVGMSSEVEKLFF
TRBJ2-7 | TRBV7-2 | NA | TRBD2 | TGTGCCAGCAACCCCTCGGGAGGGGGCGAGCAGTACTTC | CASNPSGGGEQYF
TRBJ2-7 | TRBV30 | NA | NA | TGTGCCTGGAGTGTCCAACTGTGGGAGCAGTACTTC | CAWSVQLWEQYF
TRBJ2-5 | TRBV10-3 | NA | NA | TGTGCCATCGGTGGAGGGGAGACCCAGTACTTC | CAIGGGETQYF
TRBJ2-5 | TRBV7-2 | NA | NA | TGTGCCAGCCTTTCGGTCAACGAAGAGACCCAGTACTTC | CASLSVNEETQYF
TRBJ1-3 | TRBV19 | NA | NA | TGTGCCAGTAGTTTACGGACAGCCTCTGGAAACACCATATATTTT | CASSLRTASGNTIYF
TRBJ2-3 | TRBV5-6 | once | NA | TGTGCCAGCAGCTTGGAATCAGGGTACACAGATACGCAGTATTTT | CASSLESGYTDTQYF
TRBJ2-5 | TRBV9 | NA | NA | TGTGCCAGCAGCGTAGTCGGGGGGCTAGAGACCCAGTACTTC | CASSVVGGLETQYF
TRBJ1-1 | TRBV9 | NA | NA | TGTGCCAGCAGCGTAGGAGCAGGGGTGAACACTGAAGCTTTCTTT | CASSVGAGVNTEAFF
TRBJ2-7 | TRBV19 | NA | NA | TGTGCCAGTAGTCTCGACAGGCGTACTTCCTACGAGCAGTACTTC | CASSLDRRTSYEQYF
TRBJ1-6 | TRBV28 | NA | TRBD1 | TGTGCCAGCAGTTTAGGCCCACCGGACAGGCCCCATTCACCCCTCCACTTT | CASSLGPPDRPHSPLHF
TRBJ2-1 | TRBV3-1/TRBV3-2 | NA | TRBD2 | TGTGCCAGCAGCCAAGATCTTACTCGCGGGGGTTACAATGAGCAGTTCTTC | CASSQDLTRGGYNEQFF
TRBJ1-1 | TRBV7-9 | NA | NA | TGTGCCAGCAGCTTAGTTTGGCTTAGCGACACTGAAGCTTTCTTT | CASSLVWLSDTEAFF
TRBJ1-2 | TRBV28 | NA | TRBD1 | TGTGCCAGCAGGACAGGGGGCGATGGCTACACCTTC | CASRTGGDGYTF
TRBJ2-3 | TRBV19 | NA | TRBD1 | TGTGCCAGTCAGACAGGGTGGAGCACAGATACGCAGTATTTT | CASQTGWSTDTQYF
TRBJ2-2 | TRBV3-1/TRBV3-2 | NA | NA | TGTGCCAGCAGGGACGGGGGTCTCAGGAACACCGGGGAGCTGTTTTTT | CASRDGGLRNTGELFF
TRBJ2-1 | TRBV3-1/TRBV3-2 | NA | TRBD2 | TGTGCCAGCAGCCAAGCGGCGGGAGCCGAAAACAATGAGCAGTTCTTC | CASSQAAGAENNEQFF
TRBJ2-7 | TRBV5-1 | NA | NA | TGCGCCAGCAGCTTAGCGGTATTCTCCTACGAGCAGTACTTC | CASSLAVFSYEQYF
TRBJ2-2 | TRBV5-1 | NA | TRBD2 | TGCGCCAGCAGCTTAGCGGGGGCCAACACCGGGGAGCTGTTTTTT | CASSLAGANTGELFF
TRBJ2-3 | TRBV30 | NA | TRBD2 | TGTGCCTGGACCGGACTAGCGGGGGGGACAGATACGCAGTATTTT | CAWTGLAGGTDTQYF
TRBJ1-6 | TRBV27 | NA | TRBD1 | TGTGCCAGCAGTTTATACCCCCCCCCGACAGGGGGGTTCAATTCACCCCTCCACTTT | CASSLYPPPTGGFNSPLHF
TRBJ2-1 | TRBV30 | NA | TRBD1 | TGTGCCTGGAGTGCCGGGACAGGGGTTAGCAATGAGCAGTTCTTC | CAWSAGTGVSNEQFF
TRBJ1-5 | TRBV6-4 | NA | NA | TGTGCCAGCAGTGACTCGACCCAGGATAGCAATCAGCCCCAGCATTTT | CASSDSTQDSNQPQHF
TRBJ1-2 | TRBV7-9 | few | NA | TGTGCCAGCAGAATTATCAAGGGGAAGGACTATGGCTACACCTTC | CASRIIKGKDYGYTF
TRBJ2-7 | TRBV7-2 | once | NA | TGTGCCAGCAGCTTAAGTGGCTTCGAGCAGTACTTC | CASSLSGFEQYF
TRBJ1-1 | TRBV30 | NA | TRBD1 | TGTGCCGGGACAGGGCAGACTGAAGCTTTCTTT | CAGTGQTEAFF
TRBJ1-2 | TRBV14 | NA | TRBD1 | TGTGCCAGCAGGAGCACCGGGACAGGGTCCTATGGCTACACCTTC | CASRSTGTGSYGYTF
TRBJ2-7 | TRBV19 | once | TRBD2 | TGTGCCAGTAGACTTAGCGGGAGCTCCTACGAGCAGTACTTC | CASRLSGSSYEQYF
TRBJ2-5 | TRBV7-3 | NA | NA | TGTGCCAGCAGCTTCGGGTTCGGGGACCAAGAGACCCAGTACTTC | CASSFGFGDQETQYF
TRBJ2-5 | TRBV6-6 | once | TRBD2 | TGTGCCAGCAGTTCCCTAGCGGGAGCCCAAGAGACCCAGTACTTC | CASSSLAGAQETQYF
TRBJ2-1 | TRBV6-5 | NA | NA | TGTGCCAGCAGCGTACTAAGAACCAATGAGCAGTTCTTC | CASSVLRTNEQFF